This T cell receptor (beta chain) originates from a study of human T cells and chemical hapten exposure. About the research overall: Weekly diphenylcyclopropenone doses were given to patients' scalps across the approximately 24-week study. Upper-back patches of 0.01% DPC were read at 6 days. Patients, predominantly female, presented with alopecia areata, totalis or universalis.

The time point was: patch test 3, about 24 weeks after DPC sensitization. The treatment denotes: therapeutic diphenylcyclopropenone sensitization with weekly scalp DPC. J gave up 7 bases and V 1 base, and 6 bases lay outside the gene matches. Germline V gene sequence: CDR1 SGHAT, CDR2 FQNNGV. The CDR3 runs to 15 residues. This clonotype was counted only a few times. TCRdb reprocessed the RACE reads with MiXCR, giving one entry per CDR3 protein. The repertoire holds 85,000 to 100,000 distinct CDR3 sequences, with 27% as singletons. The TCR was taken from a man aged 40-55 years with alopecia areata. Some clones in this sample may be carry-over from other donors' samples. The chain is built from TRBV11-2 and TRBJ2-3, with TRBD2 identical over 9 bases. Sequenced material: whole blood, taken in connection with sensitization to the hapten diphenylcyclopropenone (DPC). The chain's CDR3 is CASSLVRGRVNTQYF. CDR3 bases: TGTGCCAGCAGCTTAGTACGCGGGAGGGTAAATACGCAGTATTTT.